The 24 T cell receptor beta chains below were found in one sample sequenced in a study of blood T cells in healthy people across ages. Together with a sample-barcoded 5' primer, a J-beta primer mix was included in a second PCR lasting about 6 to 11 cycles. TCRdb reprocessed the 5' RACE reads via MiXCR and lists one record per CDR3 protein. The sample has about 1.4 million distinct CDR3 sequences, around 55% seen once. Sequencing was carried out using blood. The receptors were gathered from a man in his late teens or twenties in good health.

The V and J genes are TRBV3-1 and TRBJ2-4, with D unresolved. Deletions cut 1 base from V and 2 bases from J, with 12 bases between. The CDR3 runs to 16 residues. CDR1 LGHDT and CDR2 YNNKEL come from the germline V gene (reference sequence). CDR3 sequence (DNA): TGTGCCAGCAGCCAAGTGTTTGGCGGAACCAAAAACATTCAGTACTTC. Its protein is CASSQVFGGTKNIQYF. Based on the CDR3 plus reference TRBV3-1 and TRBJ2-4, the full variable domain is DTAVSQTPKYLVTQMGNDKSIKCEQNLGHDTMYWYKQDSKKFLKIMFSYNNKELIINETVPNRFSPKSPDKAHLNLHINSLELGDSAVYFCASSQVFGGTKNIQYFGAGTRLSVL.

A few counts support this clonotype. The CDR3 here is CASSPSRQGWDYNEQFF. The CDR3 DNA is TGTGCCAGCAGTCCCTCTCGACAGGGGTGGGACTACAATGAGCAGTTCTTC. The chain employs TRBV28 and TRBJ2-1; 8 nucleotides match TRBD1. This CDR3 is 17 amino acids long. Germline loops: CDR1 MDHEN, CDR2 SYDVKM. V gave up 5 bases and J gave up 3 bases; unmatched junction bases: 12. The complete variable domain, with remaining parts taken from reference TRBV28 and TRBJ2-1, reads DVKVTQSSRYLVKRTGEKVFLECVQDMDHENMFWYRQDPGLGLRLIYFSYDVKMKEKGDIPEGYSVSREKKERFSLILESASTNQTSMYLCASSPSRQGWDYNEQFFGPGTRLTVL.

For this clonotype: At one end the junction does not follow the germline gene, possibly because of a read error. The genes are TRBV5-1 and TRBJ1-1; no firm D call. Germline V gives CDR1 SGHRS, CDR2 YFSETQ. This CDR3 has 15 residues. CDR3 bases: TGCGCCAGCAGCTTGGGGCCCGGAGTGAAGACTGAAGCTTTCTTT. This codes for CASSLGPGVKTEAFF.

V usage is TRBV5-1 and J usage is TRBJ2-3; TRBD1 might be the D (5 bases). This CDR3 is 14 amino acids long. Germline CDR1 and CDR2: SGHRS and YFSETQ. Trimming cost V 0 bases and J 4 bases, with 9 bases left between them. The CDR3 DNA sequence: TGCGCCAGCAGCTTGGTTTCAGGGCCAGATACGCAGTATTTT. It is translated as CASSLVSGPDTQYF.

This chain joins TRBV27 and TRBJ2-7; 12 bases match TRBD2. Matching the DNA end better, TRBJ2-5 makes the J call doubtful. CDR3 length equals 15 residues. CDR1 is MNHEY and CDR2 is SMNVEV in the germline V gene (reference sequence). The CDR3 coding sequence is TGTGCCAGCAGGGAGACTAGCGGGAGTCGCGAGACCCAGTACTTC. Translated, it gives CASRETSGSRETQYF.

The table lists this clonotype with a few counts. The chain uses TRBV4-3 and TRBJ2-1; TRBD2 might be the D (6 bases). The V and J ends lost 4 bases and 13 bases respectively, with 23 bases between them. The CDR3 consists of 15 residues. CDR1 is LGHNA and CDR2 is YSLEER in the germline V gene. Here the CDR3 reads CASSLSLLSREHQFF. The CDR3 DNA reads TGCGCCAGCAGCCTCTCACTCCTCTCCCGGGAGCATCAGTTCTTC.

J is TRBJ2-7 and V is TRBV4-1, with D unresolved. The CDR3 contains 12 residues. Looked up from germline, CDR1 is MGHRA and CDR2 is YSYEKL. V lost 0 bases, J lost 6 bases, and 6 bases lay in between. CDR3 region: CASSQDWTEQYF. The CDR3, as DNA: TGCGCCAGCAGCCAAGATTGGACCGAGCAGTACTTC.

The rearrangement uses TRBV4-3 and TRBJ2-1, with D unresolved. V was pared by 5 bases and J by 12 bases, with 11 bases between. CDR3 length: 11 residues. Germline-derived CDR1 and CDR2 are LGHNA and YSLEER. The CDR3: CASSLGSLQFF. The DNA of the CDR3 is TGCGCCAGCAGCTTGGGCTCTCTGCAGTTCTTC.

This clonotype was detected a few times. V and J are TRBV5-1 and TRBJ1-3; the D is unclear. Deletions cut 4 bases from V and 4 bases from J, with 18 bases between. Germline lookup yields CDR1 SGHRS and CDR2 YFSETQ. The CDR3 has 16 residues. CDR3 loop: CASSPEVGLEGNTIYF. The CDR3 DNA sequence: TGCGCCAGCAGCCCCGAAGTGGGGTTGGAAGGAAACACCATATATTTT.

This clonotype was counted only a few times. The chain recombines TRBV6-6 with TRBJ2-3, with 11 bases matching TRBD2. Germline V lookup: CDR1 MNHNY, CDR2 SVGAGI (reference sequence). The CDR3 is 15 amino acids. After removal of 5 bases from V and 2 bases from J, the junction contained 3 bases not matched to a gene. CDR3 sequence (DNA): TGTGCCAGCAGTACTAGCGGGGGTTACACAGATACGCAGTATTTT. It specifies CASSTSGGYTDTQYF.

This chain links TRBV20-1 with TRBJ2-7; 9 bases map to TRBD1. V lost 3 bases and J lost 0; bases outside the gene matches: 6. This CDR3 has 15 amino acids. Per germline, CDR1 DFQATT and CDR2 SNEGSKA (reference sequence). As DNA, the CDR3 is TGCAGTGCTAGGGTCGGACAGGGGAGCTCCTACGAGCAGTACTTC. Translation: CSARVGQGSSYEQYF.

Many counts were recorded for this clonotype. J is TRBJ2-3 and V is TRBV9, with D possibly matching TRBD1 (6 bases). In germline, CDR1 is SGDLS, CDR2 YYNGEE. This CDR3 region has 14 residues. V was cut by 3 bases and J by 1 base, with 9 bases left in between. CDR3 loop: CASSARQGTDTQYF. DNA of the CDR3: TGTGCCAGCAGCGCCCGACAGGGCACAGATACGCAGTATTTT.

V gene TRBV5-1 combines with J gene TRBJ1-5; 9 bases match TRBD1. The length of the CDR3 is 17 residues. Germline CDR1 and CDR2: SGHRS and YFSETQ. The J segment lost 3 bases and the V segment lost 2 bases, leaving 9 bases of the junction unmatched. CDR3 residues: CASSLTTGTGNNQPQHF. CDR3 in DNA: TGCGCCAGCAGCTTAACTACCGGGACAGGGAACAATCAGCCCCAGCATTTT.

The chain has TRBV7-2 and TRBJ1-5; D is ambiguous. The CDR3 sequence is 12 residues long. CDR1 is SGHTA, CDR2 FQGNSA, per germline. V lost 6 bases and J lost 11, with 14 bases in between. The DNA of the CDR3 is TGTGCCAGCAGTCAGAGTTCGGGGACCCAGCATTTT. Translation gives CASSQSSGTQHF.

This clonotype has only one observation. The CDR3 protein is CASSNSGGYQETQYF. In DNA, the CDR3 is TGTGCCAGCAGTAATAGCGGGGGGTACCAAGAGACCCAGTACTTC. The V and J genes are TRBV6-5 and TRBJ2-5, with 10 nucleotides matching TRBD2. The germline gives CDR1 MNHEY, CDR2 SVGAGI. CDR3 length: 15 residues. V trimming: 5 bases; J trimming: 0 bases; junction bases outside the gene matches: 3.

A few counts support this clonotype. The J gene is TRBJ2-7, the V gene TRBV7-9; possible D gene TRBD1, 6 bases. The V gene's germline CDR1 is SEHNR and CDR2 FQNEAQ (reference sequence). V was pared by 5 bases and J by 5 bases, with 10 bases between. CDR3 length: 12 residues. The chain's CDR3 is CASSKGTNEQYF. CDR3 nucleotides: TGTGCCAGCAGCAAAGGGACAAACGAGCAGTACTTC.

This chain links TRBV7-2 with TRBJ1-1; D is undetermined. This CDR3 is 11 amino acids long. The ends were cut back, 5 bases at V and 5 bases at J, with 6 bases in the middle. CDR1 and CDR2 from the germline V gene are SGHTA and FQGNSA. CDR3 DNA sequence: TGTGCCAGCAGCCAGACAACTGAAGCTTTCTTT. This sequence encodes CASSQTTEAFF. Full variable domain (outside the CDR3, taken from reference TRBV7-2 and TRBJ1-1): GAGVSQSPSNKVTEKGKDVELRCDPISGHTALYWYRQSLGQGLEFLIYFQGNSAPDKSGLPSDRFSAERTGGSVSTLTIQRTQQEDSAVYLCASSQTTEAFFGQGTRLTVV.

There are a few counts of this clonotype. The CDR3 sequence: CSVTEKYEQYF. CDR3 DNA: TGCAGCGTGACGGAGAAATACGAGCAGTACTTC. The chain uses TRBV29-1 and TRBJ2-7, with D uncertain. CDR3 length: 11 amino acids. Trimming removed 6 bases from V and 4 bases from J, with 10 bases in between. Germline CDR1 is SQVTM and CDR2 is ANQGSEA.

J is TRBJ2-1 and V is TRBV5-1, with 8 bases identical to TRBD2. The junction had 4 bases not matched to a gene; V was cut back by 0 bases and J by 5 bases. Germline V gene lookup returns CDR1 SGHRS and CDR2 YFSETQ. This CDR3 has 15 amino acids. The CDR3 sequence: CASSLVSGENNEQFF. The DNA of the CDR3 is TGCGCCAGCAGCTTGGTTAGCGGGGAGAACAATGAGCAGTTCTTC.

A few counts support this clonotype. The V gene is TRBV4-1, the J gene TRBJ2-7; D tentatively reads TRBD1 or TRBD2 (6 bases each). V lost 3 bases and J lost 3, with 12 bases in between. The germline CDR1 and CDR2 sequences are MGHRA and YSYEKL. The CDR3 consists of 14 residues. Here the CDR3 reads CASSHLGGGYEQYF. The CDR3, as DNA: TGCGCCAGCAGCCACCTAGGGGGAGGCTACGAGCAGTACTTC.

This clonotype was found many times. The chain recombines TRBV29-1 with TRBJ2-7; tentatively, D is TRBD2 (6 bases). V was clipped by 3 bases and J by 1 base, with 7 bases between them. Germline CDR1 is SQVTM and CDR2 is ANQGSEA. This CDR3 region has 12 residues. CDR3 in amino acids: CSVDGGSYEQYF. CDR3 nucleotide sequence: TGCAGCGTTGACGGGGGTTCCTACGAGCAGTACTTC.

This clonotype has just a few counts. This chain connects TRBV12-5 to TRBJ2-5; unclear D gene. V was clipped by 6 bases and J by 5 bases, with 13 bases between them. The CDR3 consists of 13 residues. The germline V gene encodes CDR1 LGHNT and CDR2 FRNRAP. Here the CDR3 DNA reads TGTGCTAGTGGGTTAGACCTCCGGGAGACCCAGTACTTC. Protein: CASGLDLRETQYF.

The chain links TRBV27 to TRBJ2-1; D is perhaps TRBD2 (5 bases). The germline CDR1 and CDR2 sequences are MNHEY and SMNVEV (reference sequence). The V and J ends lost 2 bases and 9 bases respectively, with 11 bases between them. CDR3 length: 13 amino acids. The CDR3 nucleotides are TGTGCCAGCAGTTTAGGGTCTAGCTCTGAGCAGTTCTTC. This gives the protein CASSLGSSSEQFF.

The chain combines TRBV29-1 with TRBJ2-3, with a weak D call TRBD2 (5 bases). V lost 6 bases and J 6 bases, leaving 10 bases between the germline ends. The germline V gene has CDR1 SQVTM and CDR2 ANQGSEA. The CDR3 loop spans 11 amino acids. CDR3 bases: TGCAGCGTGGTTGACTATGATACGCAGTATTTT. Translation: CSVVDYDTQYF.